Shown below are 17 T cell receptor beta chains from a single sample sequenced in a study of blood T cell repertoires in COVID-19. Produced via immunoSEQ multiplex PCR; TCRdb's table is partial and in-frame only. Altogether a few hundred thousand clones are present, about 80% being singletons, with the ten largest covering under 4.5%. The specimen sequenced was PBMCs or T cells enriched from blood (not recorded which). These receptors all stem from a man in his thirties or forties with acute COVID-19.

This rearrangement joins TRBV11-3 to TRBJ2-7; D is ambiguous. Trimming removed 1 base from V and 4 bases from J, with 11 bases in between. This CDR3 is built from 14 residues. CDR1 is SGHNT and CDR2 is YENEEA in the germline V gene. The CDR3 coding sequence is TGTGCCAGCAGCTTAGCAAGTAACTGGTACGAGCAGTACGTC. It encodes CASSLASNWYEQYV.

The sample holds a few counts of this clone. The chain joins TRBV19 to TRBJ1-2, with a weak D call TRBD1 (6 bases). Trimming cost V 6 bases and J 5 bases, with 16 bases left between them. In germline, CDR1 is LNHDA, CDR2 SQIVND (reference sequence). The length of the CDR3 is 14 residues. This chain's CDR3 is CASRDSGTSYGYTF. CDR3 bases: TGTGCCAGTAGGGATTCCGGGACAAGTTATGGCTACACCTTC.

V gene TRBV19 combines with J gene TRBJ1-5; D is perhaps TRBD1 (5 bases). This CDR3 region has 15 residues. From germline, CDR1 is LNHDA and CDR2 SQIVND (reference sequence). Trimming left V 4 bases short and J 7 bases short, with 17 bases between. In DNA, the CDR3 is TGTGCCAGTAGTACTCCCTTACAGGCGGGGCAGCCCCAGCATTTT. As protein: CASSTPLQAGQPQHF.

The chain employs TRBV5-1 and TRBJ1-5, with 9 bases matching TRBD1. The CDR3 runs 18 residues. Germline V CDR1 and CDR2: SGHRS, YFSETQ. Trimming at V came to 3 bases and at J to 3 bases, leaving 13 bases not matched to a gene. CDR3 amino acids: CASSWGRDRVIDNQPQHF. CDR3 DNA: TGCGCCAGCAGCTGGGGAAGGGACAGGGTGATTGACAATCAGCCCCAGCATTTT.

The CDR3 loop reads CASSFITGGGPYNEQFF. The CDR3 DNA reads as TGTGCCAGCAGCTTTATCACGGGCGGAGGCCCCTACAATGAGCAGTTCTTC. V and J are TRBV13 and TRBJ2-1, with D perhaps matching TRBD2 (5 bases). CDR3 size: 17 residues. Trimming left V 3 bases short and J 2 bases short, with 17 bases between. CDR1 is PRHDT and CDR2 is FYEKMQ in the germline V gene (reference sequence).

V gene TRBV19 combines with J gene TRBJ2-7; tentative D call: TRBD2 (5 bases). Germline loops: CDR1 LNHDA, CDR2 SQIVND (reference sequence). The CDR3 is made up of 12 amino acids. The germline V and J ends were trimmed by 8 bases and 4 bases, with 12 bases remaining between them. CDR3 DNA: TGTGCCAGTTTTCTGCGGGTGTACGAGCAGTACGTC. This translates into CASFLRVYEQYV.

This clone was recorded once. This chain links TRBV25-1 with TRBJ1-4; perhaps TRBD1 as D (6 bases). Looked up from germline, CDR1 is MGHDK and CDR2 is SYGVNS. The CDR3 is 12 residues long. V gave up 3 bases and J gave up 7 bases, with 6 bases separating them. The DNA for the CDR3 is TGTGCCAGCAGTGACAGGGGTGAAAAACTGTTTTTT. Amino acid sequence: CASSDRGEKLFF.

The chain uses TRBV9 and TRBJ2-2; 15 bases are a match to TRBD2. Germline V gives CDR1 SGDLS, CDR2 YYNGEE. V dropped 4 bases and J dropped 6; count of bases not matched to a gene: 10. The CDR3 totals 18 residues. CDR3 bases: TGTGCCAGCAGCATGCGGACTAGCGGGAGGGAAAGGGCCGGGGAGCTGTTTTTT. Protein product: CASSMRTSGRERAGELFF.

The J gene is TRBJ1-4, the V gene TRBV5-6; no clear D gene. The ends were cut back, 5 bases at V and 7 bases at J, with 18 bases in the middle. Germline-derived CDR1 and CDR2 are SGHDT and YYEEEE. CDR3 length: 15 residues. The DNA for the CDR3 is TGTGCCAGCAGGCGAAGAACTTCCCGGGGTGAAAAACTGTTTTTT. It encodes CASRRRTSRGEKLFF. Looking up the rest from reference TRBV5-6 and TRBJ1-4 gives the full variable domain: DAGVTQSPTHLIKTRGQQVTLRCSPKSGHDTVSWYQQALGQGPQFIFQYYEEEERQRGNFPDRFSGHQFPNYSSELNVNALLLGDSALYLCASRRRTSRGEKLFFGSGTQLSVL.

The CDR3 region is CAWSFGQGMPEAFF. CDR3 DNA sequence: TGTGCCTGGAGTTTTGGACAGGGTATGCCTGAAGCTTTCTTT. The V call is TRBV30, the J call TRBJ1-1; 8 nucleotides line up with TRBD1. The CDR3 has 14 residues. J lost 6 bases, V lost 2 bases, and 8 bases had no gene match. The germline gives CDR1 GTSNPN, CDR2 SVGIG (reference sequence). Looking up the rest from reference TRBV30 and TRBJ1-1 gives the full variable domain: SQTIHQWPATLVQPVGSPLSLECTVEGTSNPNLYWYRQAAGRGLQLLFYSVGIGQISSEVPQNLSASRPQDRQFILSSKKLLLSDSGFYLCAWSFGQGMPEAFFGQGTRLTVV.

CDR3 residues: CATSMGGNTEAFF. CDR3 DNA: TGTGCCACCAGCATGGGGGGGAACACTGAAGCTTTCTTT. The rearrangement links TRBV24-1 to TRBJ1-1, with D tentatively TRBD1 (5 bases). The CDR3 is 13 residues long. Germline loops: CDR1 KGHDR, CDR2 SFDVKD. V lost 7 bases and J lost 1, with 9 bases in between.

The V call is TRBV10-3, the J call TRBJ2-7, with D perhaps TRBD2 (6 bases). This CDR3 region has 13 residues. CDR1 is ENHRY, CDR2 SYGVKD, per germline. V was shortened by 6 bases and J by 1 base, with 10 bases between the two germline ends. The CDR3 sequence: CAISRDLSYEQYV. As DNA, the CDR3 is TGTGCCATCAGCAGGGACTTGTCCTACGAGCAGTACGTC.

The genes are TRBV5-5 and TRBJ2-3; TRBD1 might be the D (5 bases). The germline V gene encodes CDR1 SGHKS and CDR2 YYEKEE (reference sequence). The V and J ends lost 3 bases and 2 bases respectively, with 13 bases between them. This CDR3 is built from 15 residues. CDR3 residues: CASSSDSRNTDTQYF. The CDR3 DNA reads as TGTGCCAGCAGCTCCGACAGCCGCAACACAGATACGCAGTATTTT.

The CDR3, as DNA: TGTGCCACCAGCAAACTCGGAGGTGACTCTGGAAACACCATATATTTT. The encoded protein is CATSKLGGDSGNTIYF. The V call is TRBV15, the J call TRBJ1-3; no clear D gene. CDR1 and CDR2 from the germline V gene are LNHNV and YYDKDF (reference sequence). V was cut by 4 bases and J by 0 bases, with 13 bases left in between. The CDR3 runs 16 residues.

This clone was detected once. CDR3: CARSIRQGMNTEAFF. DNA of the CDR3: TGTGCCAGAAGCATAAGACAGGGGATGAACACTGAAGCTTTCTTT. The gene calls are TRBV5-3 and TRBJ1-1; 8 nucleotides line up with TRBD1. TRBV5-3 is treated as an ORF (open reading frame) with a function not yet certain. V was clipped by 4 bases and J by 0 bases; unmatched bases: 5. The CDR3 has 15 amino acids.

The V and J genes are TRBV28 and TRBJ2-7, with no clear D. V lost 5 bases and J lost 2, with 22 bases in between. Looked up from germline, CDR1 is MDHEN and CDR2 is SYDVKM. The CDR3 is 17 residues long. Written as DNA, the CDR3 is TGTGCCAGCAGTCCCCCCGCCGAGCAGGTCGCTCCCTACGAGCAGTACGTC. This gives the protein CASSPPAEQVAPYEQYV.

The chain is built from TRBV7-8 and TRBJ2-7; the match to TRBD2 covers 13 bases. Losses at the gene ends were 5 bases for V and 2 bases for J; bases not matched to a gene: 6. The V gene's germline CDR1 is SGHVS and CDR2 FQNEAQ. The CDR3 has 16 amino acids. The DNA for the CDR3 is TGTGCCAGCAGCCCAGGGACTAGCGGGACAACCTACGAGCAGTACGTC. This translates into CASSPGTSGTTYEQYV.